These T cell receptor beta chains were read from a single sample in a study of blood T cell repertoires in COVID-19. Method: immunoSEQ multiplex PCR; TCRdb's copy keeps in-frame clones and lacks some. The sample holds about 440,000 clones, around 91% seen once. The sequenced sample consisted of PBMCs or T cells enriched from blood (not recorded which). These receptor sequences come from a man between 18 and 29 years old who had recovered from COVID-19. Each CDR3 is given with its conserved first and last residue. Fields, in order: clone size, CDR3 length, V gene, D gene, J gene, CDR3 protein, CDR3 DNA. D genes are given only for firm matches. Rows give clone size only sometimes, using once, few, many, or a class for an expanded clone.

few	13	TRBV10-1	.	TRBJ2-1	CATAKDFYNEQFF	TGCGCCACCGCTAAGGACTTCTACAATGAGCAGTTCTTC
.	15	TRBV6-2/TRBV6-3	TRBD2	TRBJ2-1	CASSKAGGTQNEQFF	TGTGCCAGCAGTAAAGCGGGAGGGACCCAAAATGAGCAGTTCTTC
.	13	TRBV5-1	.	TRBJ1-1	CASSFAENTEAFF	TGCGCCAGCAGCTTTGCAGAGAACACTGAAGCTTTCTTT
few	14	TRBV7-3	TRBD2	TRBJ2-7	CASSLLGGGEEQYF	TGTGCCAGCAGCTTATTGGGCGGGGGAGAAGAGCAGTACTTC
few	15	TRBV19	TRBD1	TRBJ1-5	CASTPDRVSIQPQHF	TGTGCCAGTACCCCGGACAGGGTGTCGATACAGCCCCAGCATTTT
.	14	TRBV6-5	TRBD1	TRBJ1-5	CASSTDRANQPQHF	TGTGCCAGCAGTACGGACAGGGCGAATCAGCCCCAGCATTTT
.	17	TRBV3-1/TRBV3-2	.	TRBJ1-4	CASSHRSGPAGNEKLFF	TGTGCCAGCAGCCATCGCTCCGGCCCGGCAGGGAATGAAAAACTGTTTTTT
once	15	TRBV7-3	TRBD2	TRBJ2-1	CASSSQGLAGEEQFF	TGTGCCAGCAGCTCCCAGGGACTAGCGGGGGAGGAGCAGTTCTTC
.	13	TRBV6-5	.	TRBJ2-5	CASNRQGKETQYF	TGTGCCAGCAATCGGCAGGGGAAAGAGACCCAGTACTTC
.	14	TRBV7-9	TRBD1	TRBJ1-2	CASSPRGGNYGYTF	TGTGCCAGCAGCCCACGAGGGGGCAACTATGGCTACACCTTC
.	16	TRBV7-9	TRBD1	TRBJ1-1	CASSFSGGGFDTEAFF	TGTGCCAGCAGCTTTTCAGGGGGCGGTTTCGACACTGAAGCTTTCTTT
.	14	TRBV19	.	TRBJ1-1	CASSSWTANTEAFF	TGTGCCAGTAGTTCCTGGACTGCTAACACTGAAGCTTTCTTT
.	16	TRBV5-4	.	TRBJ2-2	CASSRSGTLNTGELFF	TGTGCCAGCAGCCGTTCCGGGACATTGAACACCGGGGAGCTGTTTTTT
.	15	TRBV19	.	TRBJ2-3	CASSIGGRITDTQYF	TGTGCCAGTAGTATAGGTGGGAGGATCACAGATACGCAGTATTTT
.	13	TRBV7-2	.	TRBJ1-1	CASSLLEGGEAFF	TGTGCCAGCAGCCTACTGGAGGGCGGGGAAGCTTTCTTT
.	15	TRBV5-1	.	TRBJ2-7	CASSLAGDAAYEQYF	TGCGCCAGCAGCTTGGCCGGGGATGCTGCCTACGAGCAGTACTTC
.	12	TRBV12-3/TRBV12-4	TRBD1	TRBJ2-7	CASSLQGYEQYF	TGTGCCAGCAGTCTACAGGGGTACGAGCAGTACTTC
.	12	TRBV29-1	.	TRBJ2-1	CSVRLSHNEQFF	TGCAGCGTCCGGTTGAGTCATAATGAGCAGTTCTTC
.	18	TRBV28	TRBD2	TRBJ2-1	CASSFQPGTSGSWNEQFF	TGTGCCAGCAGTTTCCAGCCCGGGACTAGCGGGAGTTGGAATGAGCAGTTCTTC
.	15	TRBV5-6	TRBD1	TRBJ1-2	CASSSPGQSLYGYTF	TGTGCCAGCAGCTCACCGGGACAGAGTCTCTATGGCTACACCTTC
.	14	TRBV30	TRBD2	TRBJ2-2	CAWSGGLDPGELFF	TGTGCCTGGAGTGGGGGACTAGATCCCGGGGAGCTGTTTTTT
.	12	TRBV5-6	.	TRBJ2-2	CASSRLYGELFF	TGTGCCAGCAGCCGACTATACGGGGAGCTGTTTTTT
.	14	TRBV18	TRBD2	TRBJ2-7	CASSPPSGSLEQYF	TGTGCCAGCTCACCACCCAGCGGGAGTCTCGAGCAGTACTTC
.	13	TRBV5-4	.	TRBJ1-1	CASSLWGGTEAFF	TGTGCCAGCAGCTTGTGGGGAGGCACTGAAGCTTTCTTT
.	14	TRBV19	.	TRBJ1-5	CASSIDGRGGPQHF	TGTGCCAGTAGTATAGATGGGAGGGGGGGGCCCCAGCATTTT
once	18	TRBV23-1	.	TRBJ1-2	CASSKIEATNRDSFGYTF	TGCGCCAGCAGTAAAATCGAGGCAACGAACAGGGATTCGTTTGGCTACACCTTC
once	16	TRBV7-2	.	TRBJ1-6	CASSFFSGGGNSPLHF	TGTGCCAGCAGCTTCTTCTCCGGCGGGGGTAATTCACCCCTCCACTTT
.	17	TRBV7-7	TRBD1	TRBJ2-5	CASSLGVGTGGRETQYF	TGTGCCAGCAGCTTAGGAGTTGGGACAGGGGGCAGGGAGACCCAGTACTTC
.	15	TRBV7-9	.	TRBJ1-6	CASSLAAGYNSPLHF	TGTGCCAGCAGCTTAGCTGCCGGGTATAATTCACCCCTCCACTTT
once	18	TRBV2	TRBD2	TRBJ2-2	CASSWGGAGGLGTGELFF	TGTGCCAGCAGTTGGGGTGGCGCGGGGGGGCTCGGCACCGGGGAGCTGTTTTTT
.	14	TRBV5-4	TRBD2	TRBJ2-7	CASSFLAGPYEQYF	TGTGCCAGCAGCTTTCTAGCGGGCCCCTACGAGCAGTACTTC
.	14	TRBV28	.	TRBJ2-2	CASSFEQHTGELFF	TGTGCCAGCAGTTTCGAGCAACACACCGGGGAGCTGTTTTTT
.	13	TRBV3-1/TRBV3-2	.	TRBJ1-5	CASSRGGVQPQHF	TGTGCCAGCAGCAGGGGGGGGGTTCAGCCCCAGCATTTT
.	15	TRBV4-1	TRBD1	TRBJ1-1	CASSPREGAMSEAFF	TGCGCCAGCAGCCCCCGTGAGGGGGCGATGTCTGAAGCTTTCTTT
.	16	TRBV6-1	TRBD1	TRBJ2-7	CASSERQGMGSYEQYF	TGTGCCAGCAGTGAGCGACAGGGGATGGGCTCCTACGAGCAGTACTTC
.	17	TRBV3-1/TRBV3-2	TRBD1	TRBJ2-5	CASSQVRLGQGWETQYF	TGTGCCAGCAGCCAAGTGCGTTTGGGACAGGGCTGGGAGACCCAGTACTTC
.	16	TRBV19	TRBD2	TRBJ2-7	CASSTRLAITRGEQYF	TGTGCCAGTAGTACACGACTAGCGATAACGCGAGGCGAGCAGTACTTC
.	15	TRBV2	.	TRBJ1-5	CATQPGGRPNQPQHF	TGTGCCACGCAGCCGGGGGGCAGACCCAATCAGCCCCAGCATTTT
once	16	TRBV11-3	.	TRBJ1-1	CASSLDSSLGNTEAFF	TGTGCCAGCAGCTTAGATAGCAGTCTGGGGAACACTGAAGCTTTCTTT
.	13	TRBV3-1/TRBV3-2	.	TRBJ1-2	CASSRRDKYGYTF	TGTGCCAGCAGTCGTCGTGACAAGTATGGCTACACCTTC
.	13	TRBV6-5	.	TRBJ1-4	CASRRQLGEKLFF	TGTGCCAGCAGGAGACAGCTTGGCGAAAAACTGTTTTTT
.	15	TRBV5-1	TRBD1	TRBJ1-1	CASSYGTGRDTEAFF	TGCGCCAGCAGCTACGGGACAGGGCGTGACACTGAAGCTTTCTTT
.	16	TRBV6-2/TRBV6-3	.	TRBJ2-6	CASSYGTQAGANVLTF	TGTGCCAGCAGTTACGGGACACAGGCTGGGGCCAACGTCCTGACTTTC
.	14	TRBV4-2	TRBD1	TRBJ2-7	CASSQGDRDYEQYF	TGTGCCAGCAGCCAAGGGGACAGGGATTACGAGCAGTACTTC
once	13	TRBV5-4	TRBD1	TRBJ1-2	CASSRGQNYGYTF	TGTGCCAGCAGCCGGGGACAGAACTATGGCTACACCTTC
.	15	TRBV7-9	.	TRBJ1-4	CASSLGQAYNEKLFF	TGTGCCAGCAGCTTAGGACAGGCGTATAATGAAAAACTGTTTTTT
.	15	TRBV18	.	TRBJ1-1	CASSPSRELGTEAFF	TGTGCCAGCTCACCATCTCGGGAATTGGGCACTGAAGCTTTCTTT